Reported below is one T cell receptor (beta chain). TCRdb reprocessed the 5' RACE reads, with one entry per CDR3 protein and no DNA. The table gives approximately 160,000 distinct CDR3 sequences; the top ten clones make up less than 8% of it. This sample is part of a study of monozygotic twins with inflammatory bowel disease. This CDR3 contains 14 residues. CDR1 is SGHVS and CDR2 is FQNEAQ in the germline V gene. Sequenced input: blood. The rearrangement uses TRBV7-8 and TRBJ1-1; TCRdb selects TRBD1, and the lack of DNA leaves this call unchecked. The clonotype comes from a human donor with ulcerative colitis or Crohn's disease, or a healthy co-twin of an affected twin (not recorded which). The CDR3 protein is CASAGGPLNTEAFF.